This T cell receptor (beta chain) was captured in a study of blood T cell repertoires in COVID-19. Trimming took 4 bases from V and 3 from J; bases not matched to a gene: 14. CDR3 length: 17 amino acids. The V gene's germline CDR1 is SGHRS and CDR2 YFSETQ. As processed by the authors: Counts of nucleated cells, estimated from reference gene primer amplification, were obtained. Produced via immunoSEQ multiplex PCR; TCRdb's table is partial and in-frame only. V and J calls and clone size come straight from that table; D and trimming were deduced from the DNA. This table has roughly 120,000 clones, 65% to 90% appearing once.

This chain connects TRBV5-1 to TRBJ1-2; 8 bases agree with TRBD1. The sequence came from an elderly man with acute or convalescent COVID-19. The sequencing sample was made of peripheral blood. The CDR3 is CASSPGQGSVGHYGYTF. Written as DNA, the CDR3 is TGCGCCAGCAGCCCCGGACAGGGAAGTGTAGGCCACTATGGCTACACCTTC.